The subject of this entry is one T cell receptor beta chain. Which antigen it targets is not known. No much larger clone is present one base from it, and per-base qualities are unavailable. The data are from a study of cytomegalovirus exposure and HLA in healthy donors (dated by TCRdb to between 2016 and 2019). Regarding the research as a whole: In an earlier analysis of some 610 of the donors, 276 Gb of sequence data and just under 120 million unique TCR beta sequences from about 179 million T cells were reported. The study was designed to test whether signatures of past pathogen exposure could be identified by cataloging public T cell receptors. Donor age, sex, ethnicity and CMV serostatus were compiled alongside the repertoire data. Both class I and class II loci were covered by HLA typing, at four-digit resolution. To predict cytomegalovirus infection status, the study brought together high-throughput TCR immunosequencing, statistical association of individual TCRs with disease status, and machine learning. The study used immunosequencing to profile the T cell repertoires of approximately 650 subjects and linked those repertoires to cytomegalovirus serostatus. The number of donors typed differed by locus, with about 629-630 for A, B, C, DRB1 and DQB1, around 500 for DQA1, over 600 for DPA1, and 400 to 490 for DPB1. In a later analysis, previously published TCR beta repertoires from hundreds of donors were re-analyzed and high-resolution HLA genotyping was added so that TCR occurrence patterns could be studied. Four or five DR-DQ haplotypes were handled as single units for association and clustering because linkage in the cohort was strong. Among the approximately 430 genotyped donors, roughly 80% belonged to the genetic ancestry cluster associated with self-reported Caucasian donors. Every repertoire in the discovery cohort had been generated on one and the same sequencing platform. Among 300 to 500 genotyped donors of the cohort, an average of roughly 230,000 unique TCR beta nucleotide sequences was sequenced per donor, of which 15% to 20% were non-productive. Along with the approximately 620-subject first cohort, a separate validation cohort of 120 different subjects was used. An early release covering roughly 580 HLA-typed donors comprised approximately 300 gigabases of sequencing data and 65 million to 100 million unique TCR sequences. The later analysis used no new phenotypic data to find candidate immune exposures, relying instead on TCR beta sequences and their occurrence across donors. In a later genetic analysis, genome-wide SNP genotypes for about three fifths of the roughly 670 donors were used, and that subset was treated as a discovery cohort. An earlier analysis of approximately 630 of the donors applied high-throughput TCR beta sequencing to assess whether each TCR beta V gene segment acted as functional or pseudogenic. Summary of the overall study and its limitations: While some public TCRs were present in many individuals, most TCR sequences turned up only very rarely across donors. Roughly uniform sequencing depth across donors was assumed in presence/absence analyses, although this assumption may not hold. Because HLA typing was unavailable for some donors at each locus, only the typed subset was used in association tests. The authors suggested that the approach could potentially be extended to other disease states and immunological phenotypes. A few of the identified cytomegalovirus-associated TCR beta chains were confirmed in vitro to be specific for cytomegalovirus antigens. Because the 87-base-pair reads could not distinguish some IMGT-functional V segments, including TRBV6-2 and TRBV6-3, those segments were excluded. In a later analysis, HLA-associated TCR beta chains showed more clonal expansion and lower generation probabilities than non-associated chains that were equally common. Specific HLA alleles were associated with roughly 16,000 TCR beta sequences at a false discovery rate of 0.05 in a later analysis. The study listed approximately 160 TCR beta chains as associated with cytomegalovirus. In this cohort, only TCR beta chains were sequenced, and detectable features were limited by the absence of alpha or paired-chain data. Immune exposure information for the cohort was limited to CMV serostatus. The earlier analysis of 587 of the donors excluded approximately 15 rarely observed V segments, including chromosome 9 orphons, because counts were too low. An association between a missense DCLRE1C variant and V-gene and J-gene trimming of TCR beta chains was found in a later genetic analysis and replicated in an independent cohort. Strong co-occurrence of HLA alleles, especially DR and DQ, made assigning TCR associations to individual alleles difficult. Broadly in line with IMGT annotations, most TCR beta V segments showed up in productive rearrangements about 87% or about 30% of the time in an earlier analysis of several hundred of the donors. A later analysis found that TCR association rates varied across HLA loci, with DRB1 alleles showing the most associated TCRs and HLA-C alleles the fewest. A further reported finding was that TCR beta sequences accurately predicted the HLA-A and HLA-B alleles for most subjects in the first cohort. Several of the top co-occurrence clusters appeared to be linked to parvovirus B19, influenza, CMV and Epstein-Barr virus, according to a later analysis. The classifier was reported to diagnose cytomegalovirus status with high specificity and sensitivity in both the original and validation cohorts. Correlated functional status among segregating V segments might be attributable to linkage disequilibrium, but an unknown experimental factor could not be ruled out. The sequencing pipeline was judged likely to have produced a cluster of highly shared sequence variants as a technical artifact. In a later analysis, most CMV-associated TCR beta chains were found to appear HLA-restricted, with HLA associations seemingly driven largely by CMV exposure. According to a later genetic analysis, donors in an Asian-associated ancestry cluster had fewer N-insertions in productive TCRs than the roughly 700-donor mean.

The cohort comprised fewer than 700 healthy bone marrow donors. At the time of sampling, every cohort member was nominally healthy, though immune exposures that went unrecorded were likely present. The donor was CMV seronegative and belonged to the group of several hundred seronegative cohort members. A peripheral blood sample was provided by each donor, and peripheral blood mononuclear cells were used for TCR beta sequencing. The Qiagen DNeasy Blood Extraction Kit was used to extract genomic DNA from the blood cell samples. Trimming costs V 5 bases and J 4 bases, and their ends lie 17 bases apart. CDR3 length: 16 amino acids, cysteine to phenylalanine. Just the 48-base CDR3 DNA is kept, in frame starting at base 1. Looking up the germline V gene (reference sequence) yields CDR1 MNHEY and CDR2 SMNVEV. Library creation used the immunoSEQ multiplex PCR assay. For the multiplex PCR, a mixture combining 60 forward primers for TCR Vbeta segments and 13 reverse primers for TCR Jbeta segments was used. The CDR3 region of rearranged TCR beta genes was amplified from genomic DNA with a multiplex PCR assay. On the Illumina HiSeq System, the amplified TCR beta libraries were sequenced as 87-base-pair reads. Turning to the authors' computational methods: In a later analysis, tens of millions of unique TCR beta chains were counted across the 500 to 850 repertoires, and roughly 9.9 million of these chains were shared by at least two donors. To remove PCR and sequencing errors, raw reads were error-corrected and collapsed into unique sequences using a nearest-neighbor algorithm that merged closely related sequences. Alignment of CDR3 sequences to IMGT reference sequences was used to assign V, D and J gene segments. For a sequence to be retained, a match of at least six nucleotides was required to both a V gene segment and a J gene segment. A rearrangement counted as productive if the CDR3 had no stop codons and remained in frame with V and J, and every other rearrangement counted as non-productive. CDR3 was defined according to IMGT convention as the region running from the second conserved V-encoded cysteine to the conserved J-encoded phenylalanine. In an earlier analysis of 587 of the donors, sequences lacking an unambiguous match to a single V gene segment were excluded. In an earlier analysis of several hundred of the donors, V segments were called functional above 56.7% productive rearrangements and were called segregating when the between-donor standard deviation exceeded 5%. To diagnose cytomegalovirus status from the catalog of TCR beta chain sequences, a statistical classification framework was built. In a later analysis, TCR nucleotide sequences were compared against IMGT/GENE-DB human TR gene sequences so that V and J genes could be assigned. Using the TCRdist pipeline, a later analysis assigned CDR3 sequences along with most-parsimonious VDJ recombination scenarios. In a later analysis, every TCR beta chain was defined by the combination of its CDR3 amino acid sequence and its V-gene family, and reads without a unique V-gene family were dropped. To address suspected cross-contamination and a sequencing artifact, a later analysis removed around 590 highly shared, low-generation-probability nucleotide sequences. For each public chain, a later analysis derived a clonal expansion index from normalized ranks of inferred template counts within each repertoire. A later analysis computed generation probabilities with a VDJ recombination model fitted to out-of-frame rearrangements, and checked the results against IGoR. In a later analysis, hypergeometric tests were used to score TCR-TCR, TCR-HLA and TCR-CMV co-occurrence, with a repertoire-size bias correction applied to TCR pairs. A later analysis estimated false discovery rates by permuting HLA or CMV assignments 20 times. In a later analysis, co-occurring TCRs were grouped using DBSCAN, and TCRdist sequence similarity was added for clustering within HLA-allele-positive subsets. Repertoires with fewer than 30,000 or more than 120,000 public chains, plus five repertoires with anomalous nucleotide sharing, were excluded from co-occurrence clustering. TCRdb took over this immuneACCESS table, retaining in-frame rearrangements with V and J assigned. Such tables are incomplete; in checked studies, under half of the missing clones stem from an unresolved V gene, and the remainder is unexplained. V, J and clone size were drawn from that table, and D and trimming were deduced from the DNA. The sample data list 90,000 to 150,000 clones, and approximately 80% of these were observed just once. The ten largest clones capture approximately 0.22% of the sample.

This TCR was recovered from a middle-aged man in good health and CMV-seronegative. Material for sequencing was PBMCs. Rearrangement joined TRBV27 to TRBJ2-2; the D region possibly corresponds to TRBD2 (5 bases align). CDR3 region: CASSTTRGSITGELFF. The DNA is TGTGCCAGCAGTACGACCCGGGGTAGTATCACCGGGGAGCTGTTTTTT.